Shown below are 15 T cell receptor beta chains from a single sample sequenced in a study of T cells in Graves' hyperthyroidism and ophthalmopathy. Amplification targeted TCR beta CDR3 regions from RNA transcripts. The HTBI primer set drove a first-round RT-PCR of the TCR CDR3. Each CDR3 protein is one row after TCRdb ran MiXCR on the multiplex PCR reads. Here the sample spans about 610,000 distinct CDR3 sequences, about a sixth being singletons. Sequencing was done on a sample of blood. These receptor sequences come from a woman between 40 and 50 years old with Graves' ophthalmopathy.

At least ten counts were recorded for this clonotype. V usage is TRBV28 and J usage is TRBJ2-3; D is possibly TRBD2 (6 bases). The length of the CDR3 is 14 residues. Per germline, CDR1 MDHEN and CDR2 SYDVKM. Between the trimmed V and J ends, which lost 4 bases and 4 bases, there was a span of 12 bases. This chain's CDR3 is CASSSGGAADTQYF. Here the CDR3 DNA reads TGTGCCAGCAGTTCCGGAGGGGCAGCAGATACGCAGTATTTT.

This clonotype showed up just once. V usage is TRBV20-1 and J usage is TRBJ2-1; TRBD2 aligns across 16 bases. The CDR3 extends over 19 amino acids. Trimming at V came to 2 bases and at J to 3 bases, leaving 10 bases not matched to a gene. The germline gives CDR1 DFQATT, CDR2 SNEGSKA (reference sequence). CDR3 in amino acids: CSARYAGLAGGRVYNEQFF. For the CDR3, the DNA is TGCAGTGCTAGATACGCGGGACTAGCGGGAGGGAGGGTCTACAATGAGCAGTTCTTC.

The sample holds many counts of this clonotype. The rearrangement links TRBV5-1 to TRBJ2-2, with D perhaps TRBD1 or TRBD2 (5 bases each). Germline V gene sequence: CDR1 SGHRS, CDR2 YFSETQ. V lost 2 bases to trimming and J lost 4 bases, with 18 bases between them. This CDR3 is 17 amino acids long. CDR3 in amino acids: CASSLPPGTPATGELFF. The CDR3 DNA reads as TGCGCCAGCAGCTTACCGCCGGGGACCCCGGCCACCGGGGAGCTGTTTTTT.

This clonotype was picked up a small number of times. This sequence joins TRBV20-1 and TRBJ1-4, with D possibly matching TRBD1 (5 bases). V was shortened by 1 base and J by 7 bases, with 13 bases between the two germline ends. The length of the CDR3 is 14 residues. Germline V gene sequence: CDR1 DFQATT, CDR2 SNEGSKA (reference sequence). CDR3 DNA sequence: TGCAGTGCTAGAGGACCGGGGGATAGTGAAAAACTGTTTTTT. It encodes CSARGPGDSEKLFF.

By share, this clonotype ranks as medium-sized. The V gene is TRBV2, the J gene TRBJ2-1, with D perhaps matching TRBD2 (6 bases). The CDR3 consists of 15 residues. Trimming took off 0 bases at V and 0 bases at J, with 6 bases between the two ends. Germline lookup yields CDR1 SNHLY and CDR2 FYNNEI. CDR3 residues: CASSEAGGSYNEQFF. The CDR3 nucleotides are TGTGCCAGCAGTGAAGCGGGAGGCTCCTACAATGAGCAGTTCTTC.

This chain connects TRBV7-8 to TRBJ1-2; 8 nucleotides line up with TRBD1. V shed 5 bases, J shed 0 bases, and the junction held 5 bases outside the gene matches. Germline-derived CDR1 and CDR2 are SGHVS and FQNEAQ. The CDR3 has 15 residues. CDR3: CASSELQGANYGYTF. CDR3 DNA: TGTGCCAGCAGCGAACTACAGGGGGCTAACTATGGCTACACCTTC.

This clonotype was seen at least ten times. In DNA, the CDR3 is TGTGCCAGCAGCTTAGCGGTGGGCAGGCCAGAAGCTTTCTTT. This codes for CASSLAVGRPEAFF. V usage is TRBV11-2 and J usage is TRBJ1-1; no reliable D call. There are 14 residues in the CDR3. The V end was cut by 1 base, the J end by 8 bases, with 14 bases between. Germline V gene data show CDR1 as SGHAT and CDR2 as FQNNGV. Looking up the rest from reference TRBV11-2 and TRBJ1-1 gives the full variable domain: EAGVAQSPRYKIIEKRQSVAFWCNPISGHATLYWYQQILGQGPKLLIQFQNNGVVDDSQLPKDRFSAERLKGVDSTLKIQPAKLEDSAVYLCASSLAVGRPEAFFGQGTRLTVV.

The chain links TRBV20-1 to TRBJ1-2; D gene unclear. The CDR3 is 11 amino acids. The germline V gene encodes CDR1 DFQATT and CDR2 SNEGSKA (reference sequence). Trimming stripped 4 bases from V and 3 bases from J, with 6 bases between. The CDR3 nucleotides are TGCAGTGCTAATAAGGACTATGGCTACACCTTC. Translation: CSANKDYGYTF.

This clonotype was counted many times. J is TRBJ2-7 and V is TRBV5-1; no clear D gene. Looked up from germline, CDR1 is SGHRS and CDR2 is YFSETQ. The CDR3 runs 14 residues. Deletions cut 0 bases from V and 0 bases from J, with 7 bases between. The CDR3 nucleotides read TGCGCCAGCAGCTTGGCGGCCAACTCCTACGAGCAGTACTTC. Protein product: CASSLAANSYEQYF.

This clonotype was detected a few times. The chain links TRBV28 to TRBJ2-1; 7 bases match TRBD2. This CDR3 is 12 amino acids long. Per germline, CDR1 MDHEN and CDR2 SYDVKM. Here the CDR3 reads CAAGAGYNEQFF. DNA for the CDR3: TGTGCGGCGGGAGCGGGGTACAATGAGCAGTTCTTC.

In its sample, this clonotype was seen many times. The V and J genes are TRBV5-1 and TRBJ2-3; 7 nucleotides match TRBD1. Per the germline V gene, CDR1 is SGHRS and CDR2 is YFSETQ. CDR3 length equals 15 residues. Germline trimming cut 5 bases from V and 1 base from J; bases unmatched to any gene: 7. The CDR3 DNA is TGCGCCAGCAGTTTAGGACAGGAGCGCACAGATACGCAGTATTTT. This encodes CASSLGQERTDTQYF.

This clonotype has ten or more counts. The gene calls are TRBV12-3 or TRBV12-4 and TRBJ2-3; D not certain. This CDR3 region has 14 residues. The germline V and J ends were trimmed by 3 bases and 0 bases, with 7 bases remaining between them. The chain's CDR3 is CASSFFPSTDTQYF. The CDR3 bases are TGTGCCAGCAGTTTTTTTCCCAGCACAGATACGCAGTATTTT.

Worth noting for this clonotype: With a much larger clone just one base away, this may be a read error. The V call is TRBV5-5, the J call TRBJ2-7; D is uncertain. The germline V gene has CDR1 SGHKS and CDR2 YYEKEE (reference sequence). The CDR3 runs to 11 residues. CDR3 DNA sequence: TGTGCCAGCTCTACGGTCTACGGGCAGTACTTC. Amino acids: CASSTVYGQYF.

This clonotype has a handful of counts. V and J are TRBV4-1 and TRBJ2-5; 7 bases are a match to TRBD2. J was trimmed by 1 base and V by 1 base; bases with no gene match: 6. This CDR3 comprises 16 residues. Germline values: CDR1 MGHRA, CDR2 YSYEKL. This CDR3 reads CASSQVERGSQETQYF. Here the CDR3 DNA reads TGCGCCAGCAGCCAAGTAGAGCGGGGTTCCCAAGAGACCCAGTACTTC.

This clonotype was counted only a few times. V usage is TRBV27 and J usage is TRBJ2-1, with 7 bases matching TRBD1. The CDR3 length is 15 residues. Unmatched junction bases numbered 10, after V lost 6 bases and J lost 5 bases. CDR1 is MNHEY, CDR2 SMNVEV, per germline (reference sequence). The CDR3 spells CASRPITGTDNEQFF. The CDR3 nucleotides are TGTGCCAGCAGACCCATTACCGGGACAGACAATGAGCAGTTCTTC.